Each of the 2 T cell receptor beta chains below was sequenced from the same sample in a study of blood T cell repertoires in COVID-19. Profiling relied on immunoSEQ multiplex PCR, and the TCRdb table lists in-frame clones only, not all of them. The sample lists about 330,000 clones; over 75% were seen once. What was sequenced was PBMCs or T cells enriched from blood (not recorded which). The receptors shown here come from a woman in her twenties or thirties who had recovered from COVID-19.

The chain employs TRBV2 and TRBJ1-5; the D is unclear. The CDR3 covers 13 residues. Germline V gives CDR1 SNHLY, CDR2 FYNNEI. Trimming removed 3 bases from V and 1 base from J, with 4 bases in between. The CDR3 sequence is CASSELSNQPQHF. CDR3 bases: TGTGCCAGCAGTGAGTTAAGCAATCAGCCCCAGCATTTT.

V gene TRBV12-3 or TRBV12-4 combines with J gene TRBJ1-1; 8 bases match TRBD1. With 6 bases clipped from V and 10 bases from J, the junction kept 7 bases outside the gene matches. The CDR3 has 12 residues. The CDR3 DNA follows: TGTGCCAGCAGCCGGTGGACAGGGAGAGCTTTCTTT. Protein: CASSRWTGRAFF.